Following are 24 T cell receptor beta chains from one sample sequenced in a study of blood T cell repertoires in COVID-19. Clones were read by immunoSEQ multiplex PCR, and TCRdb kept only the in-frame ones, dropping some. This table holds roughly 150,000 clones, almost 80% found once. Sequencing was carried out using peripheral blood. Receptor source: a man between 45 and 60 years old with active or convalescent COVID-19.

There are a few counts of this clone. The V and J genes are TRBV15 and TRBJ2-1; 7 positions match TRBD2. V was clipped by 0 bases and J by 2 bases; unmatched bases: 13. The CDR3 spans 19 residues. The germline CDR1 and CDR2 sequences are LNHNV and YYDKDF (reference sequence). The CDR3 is CATSRDTFHMAGAYNEQFF. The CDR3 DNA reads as TGTGCCACCAGCAGAGATACATTCCACATGGCGGGAGCCTACAATGAGCAGTTCTTC.

The CDR3: CASSSVTGGNTIYF. DNA for the CDR3: TGTGCCAGCAGTTCAGTGACAGGGGGAAACACCATATATTTT. The chain is built from TRBV27 and TRBJ1-3; 7 bases line up with TRBD1. Germline V lookup: CDR1 MNHEY, CDR2 SMNVEV (reference sequence). The CDR3 covers 14 residues. The J segment lost 4 bases and the V segment lost 4 bases, leaving 4 bases of the junction unmatched.

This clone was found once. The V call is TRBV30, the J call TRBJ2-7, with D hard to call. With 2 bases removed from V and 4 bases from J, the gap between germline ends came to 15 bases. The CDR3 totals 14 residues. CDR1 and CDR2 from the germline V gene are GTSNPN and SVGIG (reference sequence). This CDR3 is CAWSPAQVRYEQYF. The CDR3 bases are TGTGCCTGGAGTCCCGCCCAGGTACGGTACGAGCAGTACTTC.

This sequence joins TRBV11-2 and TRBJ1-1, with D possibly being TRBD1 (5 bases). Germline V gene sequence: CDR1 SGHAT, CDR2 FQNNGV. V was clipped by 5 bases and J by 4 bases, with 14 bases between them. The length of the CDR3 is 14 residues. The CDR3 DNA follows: TGTGCCAGCAGCCTCGACAGTGCCGGCACTGAAGCTTTCTTT. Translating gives CASSLDSAGTEAFF.

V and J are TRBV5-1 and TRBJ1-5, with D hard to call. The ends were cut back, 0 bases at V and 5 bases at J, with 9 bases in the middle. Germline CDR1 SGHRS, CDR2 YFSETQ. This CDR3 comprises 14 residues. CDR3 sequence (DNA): TGCGCCAGCAGCTTGGAACCCTATGATCAGCCCCAGCATTTT. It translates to CASSLEPYDQPQHF.

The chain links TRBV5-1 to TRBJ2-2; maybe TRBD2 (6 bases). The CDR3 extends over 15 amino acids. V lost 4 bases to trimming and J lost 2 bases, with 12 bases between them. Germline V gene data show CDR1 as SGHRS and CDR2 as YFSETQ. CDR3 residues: CASSRAGSNTGELFF. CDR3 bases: TGCGCCAGCAGCCGCGCCGGGAGTAACACCGGGGAGCTGTTTTTT.

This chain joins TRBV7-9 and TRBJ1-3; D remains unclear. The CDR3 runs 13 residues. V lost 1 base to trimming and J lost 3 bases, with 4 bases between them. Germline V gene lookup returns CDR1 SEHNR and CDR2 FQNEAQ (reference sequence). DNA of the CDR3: TGTGCCAGCAGCTTAGGCAGTGGAAACACCATATATTTT. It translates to CASSLGSGNTIYF.

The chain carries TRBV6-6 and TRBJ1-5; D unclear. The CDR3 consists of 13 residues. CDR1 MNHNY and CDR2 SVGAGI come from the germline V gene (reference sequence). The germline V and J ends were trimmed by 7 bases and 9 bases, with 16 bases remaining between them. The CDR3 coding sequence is TGTGCCAGCACCGCCCAGGAGGGTCGGCCCCAGCATTTT. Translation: CASTAQEGRPQHF.

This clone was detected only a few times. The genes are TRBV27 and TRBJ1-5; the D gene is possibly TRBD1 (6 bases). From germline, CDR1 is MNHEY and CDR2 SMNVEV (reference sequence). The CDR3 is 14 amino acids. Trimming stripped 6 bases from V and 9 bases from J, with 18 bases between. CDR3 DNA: TGTGCCAGCAGCAGACCAGGGGATCTGGGGCCCCAGCATTTT. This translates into CASSRPGDLGPQHF.

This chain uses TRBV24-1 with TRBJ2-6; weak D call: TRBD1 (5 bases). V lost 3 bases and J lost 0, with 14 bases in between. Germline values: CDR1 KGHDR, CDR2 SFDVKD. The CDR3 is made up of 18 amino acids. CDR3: CATSDAWGGSSGANVLTF. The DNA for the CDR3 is TGTGCCACCAGTGATGCCTGGGGCGGTAGCTCTGGGGCCAACGTCCTGACTTTC.

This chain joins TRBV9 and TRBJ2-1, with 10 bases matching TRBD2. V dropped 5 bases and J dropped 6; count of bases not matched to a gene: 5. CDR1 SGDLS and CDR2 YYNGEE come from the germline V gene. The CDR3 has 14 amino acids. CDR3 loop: CASSESGRANEQFF. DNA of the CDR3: TGTGCCAGCAGTGAGAGCGGGAGGGCCAATGAGCAGTTCTTC. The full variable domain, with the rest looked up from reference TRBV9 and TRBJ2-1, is DSGVTQTPKHLITATGQRVTLRCSPRSGDLSVYWYQQSLDQGLQFLIQYYNGEERAKGNILERFSAQQFPDLHSELNLSSLELGDSALYFCASSESGRANEQFFGPGTRLTVL.

The CDR3 is CASSQDRGNQPQHF. DNA of the CDR3: TGCGCCAGCAGCCAAGATAGGGGAAATCAGCCCCAGCATTTT. J is TRBJ1-5 and V is TRBV4-1, with D possibly matching TRBD1 (5 bases). The CDR3 loop spans 14 amino acids. The V gene lost 0 bases and the J gene lost 4 bases, with 7 bases spanning the gap. Germline V CDR1 and CDR2: MGHRA, YSYEKL.

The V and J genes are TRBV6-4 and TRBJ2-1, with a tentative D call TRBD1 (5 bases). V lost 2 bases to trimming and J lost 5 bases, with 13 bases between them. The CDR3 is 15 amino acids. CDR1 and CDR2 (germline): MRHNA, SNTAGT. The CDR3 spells CASSDGAGIHNEQFF. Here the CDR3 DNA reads TGTGCCAGCAGTGACGGGGCAGGGATCCACAATGAGCAGTTCTTC.

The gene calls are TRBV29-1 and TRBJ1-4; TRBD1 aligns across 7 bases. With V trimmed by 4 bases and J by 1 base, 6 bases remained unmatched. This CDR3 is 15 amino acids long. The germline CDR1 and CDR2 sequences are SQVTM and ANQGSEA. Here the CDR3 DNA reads TGCAGCGTTGCCGGATACAGGGGAACTAATGAAAAACTGTTTTTT. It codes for CSVAGYRGTNEKLFF.

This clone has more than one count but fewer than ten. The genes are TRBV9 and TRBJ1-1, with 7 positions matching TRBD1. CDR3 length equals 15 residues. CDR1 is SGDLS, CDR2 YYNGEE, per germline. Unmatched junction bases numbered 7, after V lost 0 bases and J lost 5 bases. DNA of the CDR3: TGTGCCAGCAGCGTAGAGCCAGGGGGTTGGACTGAAGCTTTCTTT. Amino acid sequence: CASSVEPGGWTEAFF. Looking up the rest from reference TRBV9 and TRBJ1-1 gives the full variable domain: DSGVTQTPKHLITATGQRVTLRCSPRSGDLSVYWYQQSLDQGLQFLIQYYNGEERAKGNILERFSAQQFPDLHSELNLSSLELGDSALYFCASSVEPGGWTEAFFGQGTRLTVV.

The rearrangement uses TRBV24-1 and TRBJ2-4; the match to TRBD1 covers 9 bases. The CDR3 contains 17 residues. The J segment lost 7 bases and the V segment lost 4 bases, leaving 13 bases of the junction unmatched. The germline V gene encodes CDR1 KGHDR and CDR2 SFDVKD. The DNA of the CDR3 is TGTGCCACCAGTGACAAAACCACGACAGGGGGGGTGAACATTCAGTACTTC. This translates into CATSDKTTTGGVNIQYF.

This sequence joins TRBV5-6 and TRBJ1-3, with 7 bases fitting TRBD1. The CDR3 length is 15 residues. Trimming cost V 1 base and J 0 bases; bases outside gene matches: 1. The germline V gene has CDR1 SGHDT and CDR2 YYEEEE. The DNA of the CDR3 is TGTGCCAGCAGCTTGTGGACAGGCTCTGGAAACACCATATATTTT. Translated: CASSLWTGSGNTIYF.

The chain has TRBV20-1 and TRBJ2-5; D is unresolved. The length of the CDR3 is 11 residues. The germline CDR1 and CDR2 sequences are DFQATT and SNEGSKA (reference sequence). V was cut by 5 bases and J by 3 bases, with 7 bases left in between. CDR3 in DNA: TGCAGTGCTTCAGGAAAAGAGACCCAGTACTTC. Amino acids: CSASGKETQYF.

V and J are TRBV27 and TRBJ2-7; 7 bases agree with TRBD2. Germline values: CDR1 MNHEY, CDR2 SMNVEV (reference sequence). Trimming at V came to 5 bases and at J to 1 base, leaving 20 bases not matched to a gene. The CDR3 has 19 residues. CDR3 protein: CASSPYGGRALGVSYEQYF. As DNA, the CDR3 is TGTGCCAGCAGTCCCTATGGCGGGAGAGCCCTAGGGGTATCCTACGAGCAGTACTTC.

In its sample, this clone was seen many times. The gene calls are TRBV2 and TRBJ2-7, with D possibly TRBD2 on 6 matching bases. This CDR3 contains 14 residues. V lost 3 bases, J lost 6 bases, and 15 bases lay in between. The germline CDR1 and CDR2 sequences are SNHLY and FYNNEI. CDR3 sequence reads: CASSEWAREGEQYF. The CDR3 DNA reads TGTGCCAGCAGTGAGTGGGCGCGGGAAGGCGAGCAGTACTTC. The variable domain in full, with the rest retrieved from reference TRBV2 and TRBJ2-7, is EPEVTQTPSHQVTQMGQEVILRCVPISNHLYFYWYRQILGQKVEFLVSFYNNEISEKSEIFDDQFSVERPDGSNFTLKIRSTKLEDSAMYFCASSEWAREGEQYFGPGTRLTVT.

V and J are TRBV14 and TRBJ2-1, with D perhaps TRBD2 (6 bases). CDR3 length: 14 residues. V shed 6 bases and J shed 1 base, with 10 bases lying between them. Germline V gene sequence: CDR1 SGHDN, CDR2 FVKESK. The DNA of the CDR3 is TGTGCCAGCAGAGAGGGACTTTCCTACAATGAGCAGTTCTTC. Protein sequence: CASREGLSYNEQFF.

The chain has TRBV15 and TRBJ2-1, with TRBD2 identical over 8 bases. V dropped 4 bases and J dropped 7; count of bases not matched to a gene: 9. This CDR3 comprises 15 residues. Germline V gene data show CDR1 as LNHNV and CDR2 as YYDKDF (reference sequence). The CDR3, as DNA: TGTGCCACCAGCAAACTTGGTAGCGGGGCAAATGAGCAGTTCTTC. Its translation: CATSKLGSGANEQFF.

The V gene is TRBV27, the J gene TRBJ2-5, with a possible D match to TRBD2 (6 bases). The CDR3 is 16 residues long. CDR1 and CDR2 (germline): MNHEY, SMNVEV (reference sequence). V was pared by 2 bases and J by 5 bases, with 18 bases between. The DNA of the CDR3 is TGTGCCAGCAGTTTACTGTGGGCGGGGAGGTGGGAGACCCAGTACTTC. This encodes CASSLLWAGRWETQYF.

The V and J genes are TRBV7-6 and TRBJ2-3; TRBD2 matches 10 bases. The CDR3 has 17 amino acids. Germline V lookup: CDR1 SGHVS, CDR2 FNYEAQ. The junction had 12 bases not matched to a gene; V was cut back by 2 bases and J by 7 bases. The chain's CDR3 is CASSLLVRLAGDYTQYF. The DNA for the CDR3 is TGTGCCAGCAGCTTACTAGTCCGGCTAGCGGGAGATTATACGCAGTATTTT. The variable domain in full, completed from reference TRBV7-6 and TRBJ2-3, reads GAGVSQSPRYKVTKRGQDVALRCDPISGHVSLYWYRQALGQGPEFLTYFNYEAQQDKSGLPNDRFSAERPEGSISTLTIQRTEQRDSAMYRCASSLLVRLAGDYTQYFGPGTRLTVL.